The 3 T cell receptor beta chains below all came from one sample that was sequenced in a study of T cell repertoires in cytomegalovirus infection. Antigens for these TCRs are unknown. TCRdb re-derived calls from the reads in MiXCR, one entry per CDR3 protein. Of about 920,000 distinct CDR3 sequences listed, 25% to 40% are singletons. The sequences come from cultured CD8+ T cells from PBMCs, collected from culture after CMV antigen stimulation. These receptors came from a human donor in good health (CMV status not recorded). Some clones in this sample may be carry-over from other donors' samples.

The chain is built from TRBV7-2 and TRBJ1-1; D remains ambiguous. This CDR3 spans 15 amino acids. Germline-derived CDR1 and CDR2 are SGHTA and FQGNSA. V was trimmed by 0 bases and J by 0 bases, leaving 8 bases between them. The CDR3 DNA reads TGTGCCAGCAGCTTAGCACCGATTCTGAACACTGAAGCTTTCTTT. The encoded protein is CASSLAPILNTEAFF.

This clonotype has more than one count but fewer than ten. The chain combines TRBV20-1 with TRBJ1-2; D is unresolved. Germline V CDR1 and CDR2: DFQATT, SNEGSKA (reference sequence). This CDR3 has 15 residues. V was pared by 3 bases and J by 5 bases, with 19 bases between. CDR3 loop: CSARSSRDPAYGYTF. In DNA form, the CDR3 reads TGCAGTGCTAGGTCCTCGAGAGATCCTGCTTATGGCTACACCTTC.

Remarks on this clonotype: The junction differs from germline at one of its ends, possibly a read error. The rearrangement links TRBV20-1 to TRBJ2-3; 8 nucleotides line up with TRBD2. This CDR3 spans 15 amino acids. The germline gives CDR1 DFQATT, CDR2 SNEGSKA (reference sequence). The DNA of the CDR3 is TGCTGTGCTCAGAGGTGGCGGGGGGTACCAGATACGCAGTATTTT. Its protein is CCAQRWRGVPDTQYF.